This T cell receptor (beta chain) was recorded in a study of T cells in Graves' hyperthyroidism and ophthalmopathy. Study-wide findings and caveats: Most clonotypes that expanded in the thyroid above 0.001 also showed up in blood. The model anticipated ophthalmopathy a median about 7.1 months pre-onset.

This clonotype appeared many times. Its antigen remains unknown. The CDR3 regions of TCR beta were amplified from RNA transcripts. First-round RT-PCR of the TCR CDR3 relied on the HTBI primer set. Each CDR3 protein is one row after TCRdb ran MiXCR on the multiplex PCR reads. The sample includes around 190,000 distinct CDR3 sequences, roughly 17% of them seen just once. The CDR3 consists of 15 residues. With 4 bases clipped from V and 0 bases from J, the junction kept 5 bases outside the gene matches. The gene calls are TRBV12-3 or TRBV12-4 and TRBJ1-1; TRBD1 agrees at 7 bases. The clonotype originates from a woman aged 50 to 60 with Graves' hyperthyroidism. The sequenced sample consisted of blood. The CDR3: CASSSRDSLNTEAFF. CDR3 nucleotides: TGTGCCAGCAGTTCCCGGGACAGTCTGAACACTGAAGCTTTCTTT.